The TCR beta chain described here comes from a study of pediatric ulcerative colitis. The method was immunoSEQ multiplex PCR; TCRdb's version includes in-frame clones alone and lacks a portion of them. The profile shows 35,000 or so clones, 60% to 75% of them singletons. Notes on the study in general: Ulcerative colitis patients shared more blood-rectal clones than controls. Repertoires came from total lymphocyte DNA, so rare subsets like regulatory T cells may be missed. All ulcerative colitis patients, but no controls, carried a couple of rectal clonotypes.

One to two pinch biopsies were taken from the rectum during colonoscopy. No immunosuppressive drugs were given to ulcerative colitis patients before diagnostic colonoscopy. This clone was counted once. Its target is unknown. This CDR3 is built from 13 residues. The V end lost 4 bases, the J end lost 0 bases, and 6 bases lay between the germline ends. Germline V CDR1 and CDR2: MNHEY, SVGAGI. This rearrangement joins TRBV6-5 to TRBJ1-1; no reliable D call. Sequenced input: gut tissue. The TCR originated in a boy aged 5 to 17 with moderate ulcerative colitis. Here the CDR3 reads CASSSYMNTEAFF. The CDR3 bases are TGTGCCAGCAGTTCGTACATGAACACTGAAGCTTTCTTT.